This T cell receptor beta chain emerged from a study of tumor and adjacent non-tumor tissue in lung cancer (dated by TCRdb to 2017 to 2018). Concerning the study at large: Patients with adenocarcinoma (approximately 11), squamous cell carcinoma (2) and small cell lung cancer (1) were included in the cohort. The approximately 15 enrolled patients, of whom around 10 were men and 5 were women, were aged roughly 31 to 80 years and were diagnosed with TNM stage I to III disease. Sequencing produced about 120,000,000 productive TCRbeta reads in total, an average of about 4.17 million reads per sample. Bulk TCRbeta repertoires were compared between lung tumor tissue and matched distant non-tumor lung tissue obtained from around 16 lung cancer patients. Approximately 31 paired specimens, one tumor and one normal lung sample per patient, were profiled by TCRbeta CDR3 sequencing. The study at large found these results: Only about 15 patients were included in the cohort, and the need for larger samples and more detailed clinical data was noted by the authors. Tumor tissue showed significantly greater TCR diversity (inverse Simpson) than normal lung tissue (approximately 400 vs 170, P = 0.0075, Mann-Whitney U test). Younger patients had significantly higher TCR diversity, and higher tumor TCR diversity was associated with shorter overall and disease-free survival. In normal lung, the top 100 clones accounted for a significantly larger cumulative share of the repertoire than in tumor tissue. The methods do not name the sequencing platform or mention unique molecular identifiers. Because peripheral blood was not sequenced, the blood TCRbeta repertoires of the lung cancer patients in the study went unexamined.

This clonotype turned up a few times. The specificity of this receptor is unknown. Nothing much larger sits one base from this clone, and base qualities are not available. RNA was extracted from bulk unsorted tissue and checked for quality with a NanoDrop ND-1000 and an Agilent 2100. All donors had newly diagnosed lung cancer, had not received prior chemotherapy, and were admitted for thoracic surgery in China between August and November 2014. Patients who had received previous radiotherapy or chemotherapy, or who had another concurrent cancer, were excluded from the study. Surgical tissue pieces of about 1-2.3 cm3 were preserved in RNAlater solution and were kept at -80 degrees C until use. V is cut back by 6 bases and J by 4 bases, with 4 bases in the junction unmatched. The germline V gene sets CDR1 to KGHDR and CDR2 to SFDVKD. The CDR3 spans 15 residues, from the cysteine through the phenylalanine. The read is trimmed to its CDR3 DNA, 45 bases read in frame from base 1.

Libraries were constructed by multiplex PCR. Sequenced on an Illumina HiSeq 2500. Following protocols modified from ARM-PCR, the researchers constructed TCRbeta libraries through three rounds of nested PCR with primers (Table S4). Before sequencing, PCR products in the 200-500 bp range were cut out of the gel and cleaned up using the QIAquick gel extraction kit. Per the authors' processing: Reads were cleaned using Trimmomatic, were merged into complete CDR3 sequences using FLASH, and were assigned to V(D)J germline segments using MiTCR. Clonal diversity was calculated as the inverse Simpson's index using VDJtools. Productive reads were defined as in-frame sequences without a premature stop codon. TCRdb ran its own pipeline on the public reads, namely fastp trimming at Q25 and MiXCR clone calling, and kept in-frame beta chains. Records with the same CDR3 protein are collapsed into one entry carrying the most frequent genes and DNA. The V and J calls were determined by TCRdb, not by the authors. This sample comprises more than 70,000 distinct CDR3 sequences, around 59% of them detected only once. Together, the top ten hold 15% of the sample.

This TCR was sampled from a man between 70 and 80 years old with non-small cell lung cancer. What was sequenced was lung tumor tissue. The chain is encoded by TRBV24-1 joined to TRBJ2-2; 10 bases in the middle match TRBD1. The bases read TGTGCCACCAGTCTGGGACAGGGGATCACCGGGGAGCTGTTTTTT. Translation gives CATSLGQGITGELFF.